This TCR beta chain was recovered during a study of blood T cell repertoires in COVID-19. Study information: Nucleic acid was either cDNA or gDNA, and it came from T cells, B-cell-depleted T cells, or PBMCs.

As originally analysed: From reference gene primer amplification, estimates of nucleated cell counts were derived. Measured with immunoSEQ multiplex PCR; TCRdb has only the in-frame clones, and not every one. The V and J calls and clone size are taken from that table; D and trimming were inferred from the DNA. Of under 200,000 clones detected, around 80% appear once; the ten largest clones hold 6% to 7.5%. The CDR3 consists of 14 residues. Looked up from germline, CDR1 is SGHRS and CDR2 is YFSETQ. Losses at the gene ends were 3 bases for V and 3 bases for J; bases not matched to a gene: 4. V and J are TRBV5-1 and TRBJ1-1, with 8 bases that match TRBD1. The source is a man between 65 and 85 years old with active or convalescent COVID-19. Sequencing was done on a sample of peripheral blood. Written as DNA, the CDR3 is TGCGCCAGCAGCTCCGGACAGGGTGACACTGAAGCTTTCTTT. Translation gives CASSSGQGDTEAFF.